These 31 T cell receptor beta chains originate from one sample sequenced in a study of PD-L1 blockade in urothelial cancer. This table comes from immunoSEQ multiplex PCR, and its TCRdb copy is limited to in-frame clones, with some not included. This sample has some 46,000 clones; around 82% occur once, and the top ten carry 15% to 20%. Time point noted: pretreatment peripheral blood. The specimen was PBMCs, collected around atezolizumab (anti-PD-L1) treatment. The receptors were sampled from a man between 60 and 70 years old with urothelial cancer.

This chain joins TRBV25-1 and TRBJ1-6, with D maybe TRBD1 (5 bases). The CDR3 spans 15 residues. The germline V gene has CDR1 MGHDK and CDR2 SYGVNS. Trimming shortened V by 1 base and J by 10 bases, and 14 bases separated the two germline ends. The CDR3 loop is CASSEWGLEISPLHF. Written as DNA, the CDR3 is TGTGCCAGCAGTGAATGGGGACTCGAGATCTCACCCCTCCACTTT.

This clone was counted a few times. This chain joins TRBV6-5 and TRBJ1-6; D is unresolved. Trimming stripped 5 bases from V and 9 bases from J, with 11 bases between. CDR1 is MNHEY, CDR2 SVGAGI, per germline. This CDR3 is 13 amino acids long. The CDR3 loop reads CASSPTSASPLHF. The CDR3 region has the DNA TGTGCCAGCAGTCCCACGAGTGCTTCACCCCTCCACTTT.

V usage is TRBV29-1 and J usage is TRBJ1-2; no reliable D call. Germline V gene lookup returns CDR1 SQVTM and CDR2 ANQGSEA. The CDR3 is 11 amino acids. The ends were cut back, 5 bases at V and 5 bases at J, with 9 bases in the middle. CDR3 nucleotide sequence: TGCAGCGTTTCAGAAATTTATGGCTACACCTTC. Translated, it gives CSVSEIYGYTF.

This chain uses TRBV5-1 with TRBJ2-7; unclear D gene. This CDR3 has 14 residues. Trimming took off 0 bases at V and 2 bases at J, with 9 bases between the two ends. From germline, CDR1 is SGHRS and CDR2 YFSETQ. This chain's CDR3 is CASSLAGYPYEQYF. The DNA of the CDR3 is TGCGCCAGCAGCTTGGCGGGTTATCCCTACGAGCAGTACTTC.

This clone was counted between two and nine times. This chain connects TRBV6-1 to TRBJ1-2; possibly TRBD1 for D (5 bases). V was trimmed by 5 bases and J by 4 bases, leaving 14 bases between them. This CDR3 spans 14 amino acids. The V gene's germline CDR1 is MNHNS and CDR2 SASEGT. The CDR3 sequence: CASSPTTESYGYTF. The CDR3 DNA sequence: TGTGCCAGCAGTCCTACGACAGAAAGCTATGGCTACACCTTC.

The chain recombines TRBV27 with TRBJ2-3; 10 positions agree with TRBD2. In germline, CDR1 is MNHEY, CDR2 SMNVEV (reference sequence). This CDR3 spans 15 amino acids. V was pared by 3 bases and J by 4 bases, with 4 bases of the junction left unmatched. The CDR3 protein is CASSFLAGEADTQYF. For the CDR3, the DNA is TGTGCCAGCAGTTTCCTAGCGGGGGAGGCAGATACGCAGTATTTT.

V gene TRBV30 combines with J gene TRBJ2-7, with D possibly being TRBD1 (6 bases). CDR1 and CDR2 (germline): GTSNPN, SVGIG (reference sequence). The CDR3 sequence is 14 residues long. V lost 1 base to trimming and J lost 1 base, with 11 bases between them. CDR3 DNA: TGTGCCTGGAGTGAAGGACAGCCTTCCTACGAGCAGTACTTC. Translated, it gives CAWSEGQPSYEQYF.

V and J are TRBV21-1 and TRBJ2-7; the table names TRBD1, a call not compared with the DNA. TRBV21-1 is a pseudogene segment. The CDR3 runs to 12 residues. This CDR3 reads CASPQDRREQYF. The CDR3 DNA sequence: TGTGCCAGCCCCCAGGACAGGCGCGAGCAGTACTTC.

Comment on this clone: One junction end does not reproduce the germline sequence, and a read error may be involved. CDR3 sequence: CASSDITPQSRAGHF. CDR3 in DNA: TGTGCCAGCAGCGATATAACGCCTCAATCTCGAGCAGGGCACTTC. V is TRBV7-9 and J is TRBJ2-7; D perhaps matches TRBD1 (5 bases). Germline V gene sequence: CDR1 SEHNR, CDR2 FQNEAQ (reference sequence). The CDR3 contains 15 residues.

V gene TRBV5-1 combines with J gene TRBJ2-5; 7 bases are shared with TRBD2. The junction had 9 bases not matched to a gene; V was cut back by 1 base and J by 9 bases. The germline gives CDR1 SGHRS, CDR2 YFSETQ. The CDR3 is made up of 14 amino acids. The CDR3 region is CASSLSLAGVSQYF. The DNA of the CDR3 is TGCGCCAGCAGCTTGTCACTTGCGGGGGTGTCCCAGTACTTC. Filled out from reference TRBV5-1 and TRBJ2-5, the complete variable domain reads KAGVTQTPRYLIKTRGQQVTLSCSPISGHRSVSWYQQTPGQGLQFLFEYFSETQRNKGNFPGRFSGRQFSNSRSEMNVSTLELGDSALYLCASSLSLAGVSQYFGPGTRLLVL.

The table lists this clone with a count of one. The chain uses TRBV5-1 and TRBJ2-3, with 15 bases fitting TRBD2. Germline assignment: CDR1 SGHRS and CDR2 YFSETQ. J gave up 0 bases and V 4 bases, and 9 bases lay outside the gene matches. The CDR3 sequence is 19 residues long. CDR3 coding DNA: TGCGCCAGCAGCCTTGGACTAGCGGGAGGGGGAGGTAGCACAGATACGCAGTATTTT. It codes for CASSLGLAGGGGSTDTQYF. The full variable domain, with the rest looked up from reference TRBV5-1 and TRBJ2-3, is KAGVTQTPRYLIKTRGQQVTLSCSPISGHRSVSWYQQTPGQGLQFLFEYFSETQRNKGNFPGRFSGRQFSNSRSEMNVSTLELGDSALYLCASSLGLAGGGGSTDTQYFGPGTRLTVL.

The chain links TRBV7-2 to TRBJ1-6; D ambiguous. V dropped 5 bases and J dropped 12 bases, with 8 bases sitting between them. CDR3 length equals 11 residues. Per the germline V gene, CDR1 is SGHTA and CDR2 is FQGNSA. The CDR3 here is CASSLAEPLHF. CDR3 coding DNA: TGTGCCAGCAGCCTCGCGGAACCCCTCCACTTT.

With respect to this clone: This specimen includes other DNA sequences encoding the same CDR3. This chain joins TRBV7-2 and TRBJ2-5; TRBD2 aligns across 8 bases. The junction had 1 base not matched to a gene; V was cut back by 0 bases and J by 1 base. Germline-derived CDR1 and CDR2 are SGHTA and FQGNSA. There are 15 residues in the CDR3. The CDR3 protein is CASSLAGGGQETQYF. DNA of the CDR3: TGTGCCAGCAGCTTAGCCGGGGGGGGCCAAGAGACCCAGTACTTC.

The chain links TRBV5-1 to TRBJ2-7, with 9 bases aligning to TRBD2. The CDR3 covers 15 residues. CDR1 and CDR2 (germline): SGHRS, YFSETQ. Losses at the gene ends were 3 bases for V and 2 bases for J; bases not matched to a gene: 6. DNA for the CDR3: TGCGCCAGCAGCTCTACTAGCGGGCAGCCCTACGAGCAGTACTTC. It specifies CASSSTSGQPYEQYF.

This chain uses TRBV7-2 with TRBJ2-1, with D tentatively TRBD1 (5 bases). The CDR3 contains 13 residues. V dropped 5 bases and J dropped 9 bases, with 14 bases sitting between them. CDR1 is SGHTA and CDR2 is FQGNSA in the germline V gene. The CDR3 spells CASSRPYRGEQFF. The CDR3 nucleotides are TGTGCCAGCAGCCGGCCCTATAGGGGTGAGCAGTTCTTC.

The chain links TRBV5-1 to TRBJ2-5; TRBD1 is a possible D gene (5 bases). Germline V gives CDR1 SGHRS, CDR2 YFSETQ. The V and J ends lost 0 bases and 1 base respectively, with 16 bases between them. The CDR3 has 17 amino acids. The CDR3 sequence is CASSLALGPQSQETQYF. The CDR3 DNA is TGCGCCAGCAGCTTGGCTTTGGGGCCCCAGTCCCAAGAGACCCAGTACTTC. The whole variable domain, filled in from reference TRBV5-1 and TRBJ2-5, reads KAGVTQTPRYLIKTRGQQVTLSCSPISGHRSVSWYQQTPGQGLQFLFEYFSETQRNKGNFPGRFSGRQFSNSRSEMNVSTLELGDSALYLCASSLALGPQSQETQYFGPGTRLLVL.

The chain has TRBV5-5 and TRBJ1-2; no clear D gene. Germline V gives CDR1 SGHKS, CDR2 YYEKEE (reference sequence). The CDR3 runs to 15 residues. V was pared by 6 bases and J by 6 bases, with 21 bases between. CDR3 nucleotide sequence: TGTGCCAGCACCAACGGAGGTGTTTTAGGGCATGGCTACACCTTC. It encodes CASTNGGVLGHGYTF.

The CDR3 region is CASSYVEGNEQFF. The CDR3 DNA is TGTGCCAGCAGTTACGTTGAGGGAAATGAGCAGTTCTTC. The chain employs TRBV6-6 and TRBJ2-1; perhaps TRBD2 as D (5 bases). Germline-derived CDR1 and CDR2 are MNHNY and SVGAGI (reference sequence). V lost 2 bases and J 7 bases, leaving 9 bases between the germline ends. This CDR3 has 13 amino acids.

CDR3 bases: TGTGCCAGCAGCTTGGGAGCGGGAGGGCCCGGGGAGACCCAGTACTTC. Translating gives CASSLGAGGPGETQYF. The rearrangement links TRBV5-6 to TRBJ2-5, with TRBD2 identical over 10 bases. The CDR3 spans 16 residues. Germline V gene sequence: CDR1 SGHDT, CDR2 YYEEEE. V trimming: 0 bases; J trimming: 5 bases; junction bases outside the gene matches: 7.

The rearrangement links TRBV11-3 to TRBJ2-5, with D unclear. V shed 0 bases and J shed 5 bases, with 10 bases lying between them. The CDR3 is made up of 14 amino acids. Germline V gene data show CDR1 as SGHNT and CDR2 as YENEEA. Here the CDR3 reads CASSLDPNSETQYF. In DNA form, the CDR3 reads TGTGCCAGCAGCTTAGATCCTAATTCGGAGACCCAGTACTTC.

The chain employs TRBV7-2 and TRBJ2-7; weak D call: TRBD2 (6 bases). Trimming shortened V by 1 base and J by 3 bases, and 10 bases separated the two germline ends. CDR3 length: 14 amino acids. From germline, CDR1 is SGHTA and CDR2 FQGNSA. CDR3 bases: TGTGCCAGCAGCTTAGTGGCGGGAAGCTACGAGCAGTACTTC. Translation: CASSLVAGSYEQYF.

In this sample, this clone turned up once. This chain uses TRBV6-5 with TRBJ1-6; D is unclear. This CDR3 region has 16 residues. Trimming removed 4 bases from V and 0 bases from J, with 10 bases in between. Germline CDR1 MNHEY, CDR2 SVGAGI. CDR3 region: CASSSPAGSYNSPLHF. CDR3 coding DNA: TGTGCCAGCAGTTCCCCAGCGGGCTCCTATAATTCACCCCTCCACTTT.

This chain connects TRBV7-6 to TRBJ2-7; D might be TRBD1 (6 bases). The V and J ends lost 1 base and 6 bases respectively, with 7 bases between them. This CDR3 contains 12 residues. Germline V lookup: CDR1 SGHVS, CDR2 FNYEAQ. DNA of the CDR3: TGTGCCAGCAGCTTAGTACAGGGCGAGCAGTACTTC. Translation: CASSLVQGEQYF.

V gene TRBV2 combines with J gene TRBJ2-5; TRBD2 agrees at 8 bases. Germline lookup yields CDR1 SNHLY and CDR2 FYNNEI. The CDR3 covers 16 residues. J was trimmed by 1 base and V by 2 bases; bases with no gene match: 6. The CDR3 reads CASSEWLAGPQETQYF. The DNA of the CDR3 is TGTGCCAGCAGTGAATGGCTAGCGGGTCCCCAAGAGACCCAGTACTTC.

The rearrangement links TRBV6-6 to TRBJ1-3, with D uncertain. CDR1 is MNHNY and CDR2 is SVGAGI in the germline V gene (reference sequence). Trimming removed 0 bases from V and 0 bases from J, with 6 bases in between. This CDR3 has 15 residues. The CDR3 DNA is TGTGCCAGCAGTTACTCGAGTCTCTCTGGAAACACCATATATTTT. Amino acids: CASSYSSLSGNTIYF.

This clone was recorded only once. This chain joins TRBV6-7 and TRBJ1-5; D gene unclear. TRBV6-7 counts as an open reading frame of uncertain function. This CDR3 has 14 amino acids. V lost 5 bases, J lost 7 bases, and 15 bases lay in between. CDR3 region: CASSHDSRGQPQHF. The CDR3, as DNA: TGTGCCAGCAGTCACGACTCCCGCGGGCAGCCCCAGCATTTT.

This rearrangement joins TRBV27 to TRBJ2-1; 9 positions agree with TRBD2. Germline loops: CDR1 MNHEY, CDR2 SMNVEV (reference sequence). The CDR3 has 14 residues. V lost 7 bases, J lost 14 bases, and 15 bases stayed unmatched. CDR3 protein: CASMEGREGLVKFF. For the CDR3, the DNA is TGTGCCAGCATGGAAGGGCGGGAGGGCCTGGTAAAGTTCTTC.

J is TRBJ1-1 and V is TRBV18; D perhaps matches TRBD1 (5 bases). This CDR3 spans 15 amino acids. The V and J ends lost 6 bases and 1 base respectively, with 15 bases between them. Germline V gene lookup returns CDR1 KGHSH and CDR2 LQKENI. The DNA for the CDR3 is TGTGCCAGCTCCGCCGGGTCTGGGGCGAACACTGAAGCTTTCTTT. The encoded protein is CASSAGSGANTEAFF.

A word on this clone: Because the CDR3 is missing its conserved closing phenylalanine or tryptophan, this is likely a read error. V usage is TRBV18 and J usage is TRBJ1-6; D is unresolved. V was pared by 2 bases and J by 10 bases, with 15 bases between. Germline V gene data show CDR1 as KGHSH and CDR2 as LQKENI. The CDR3 length is 15 residues. The CDR3 DNA reads TGTGCCAGCTCACCAGTAAGGCCTCCGGGGTCACCCCTCCACCTT. Translating gives CASSPVRPPGSPLHL.

Written as DNA, the CDR3 is TGTGCCAGCAGCTTATCGTCTTCCAATTCACCCCTCCACTTT. Translated, it gives CASSLSSSNSPLHF. The J gene is TRBJ1-6, the V gene TRBV7-8; no clear D. Between the trimmed V and J ends, which lost 2 bases and 7 bases, there was a span of 9 bases. Germline V CDR1 and CDR2: SGHVS, FQNEAQ. The CDR3 has 14 amino acids.

The genes are TRBV7-9 and TRBJ1-5; a possible D gene is TRBD1 (5 bases). CDR1 and CDR2 (germline): SEHNR, FQNEAQ (reference sequence). The ends were cut back, 5 bases at V and 0 bases at J, with 11 bases in the middle. The CDR3 has 15 amino acids. CDR3 in amino acids: CASSGHQGSNQPQHF. The CDR3, as DNA: TGTGCCAGCAGCGGACACCAGGGTAGCAATCAGCCCCAGCATTTT.